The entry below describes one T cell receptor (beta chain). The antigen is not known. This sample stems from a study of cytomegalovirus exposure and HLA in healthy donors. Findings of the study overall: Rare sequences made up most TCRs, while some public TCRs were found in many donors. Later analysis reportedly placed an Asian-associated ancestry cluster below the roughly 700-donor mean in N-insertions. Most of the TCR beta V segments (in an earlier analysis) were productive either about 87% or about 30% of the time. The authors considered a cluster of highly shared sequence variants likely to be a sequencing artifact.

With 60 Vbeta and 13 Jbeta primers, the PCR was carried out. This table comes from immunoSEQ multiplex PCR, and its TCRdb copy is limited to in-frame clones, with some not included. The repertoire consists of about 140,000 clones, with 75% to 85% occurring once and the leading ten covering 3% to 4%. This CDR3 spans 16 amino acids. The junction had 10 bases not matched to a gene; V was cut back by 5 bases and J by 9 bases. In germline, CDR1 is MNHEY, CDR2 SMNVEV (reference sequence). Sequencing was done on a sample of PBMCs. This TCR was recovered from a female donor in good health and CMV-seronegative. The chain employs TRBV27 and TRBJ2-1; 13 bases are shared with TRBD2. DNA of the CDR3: TGTGCCAGCAGTACCGGACTAGCGGGGGCTTACGCTGAGCAGTTCTTC. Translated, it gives CASSTGLAGAYAEQFF.